Following are 21 T cell receptor beta chains from one sample sequenced in a study of CXCR4 blockade with PD-1 therapy in pancreatic cancer. The method was immunoSEQ multiplex PCR; TCRdb's version includes in-frame clones alone and lacks a portion of them. The sample lists approximately 3,500 clones, less than 50% occurring once. The sample taken for sequencing was tumor tissue. These receptors were collected from a human donor with pancreatic ductal adenocarcinoma.

The chain employs TRBV30 and TRBJ1-2; D remains ambiguous. The V end lost 2 bases, the J end lost 2 bases, and 9 bases lay between the germline ends. CDR3 size: 13 residues. Per germline, CDR1 GTSNPN and CDR2 SVGIG (reference sequence). Here the CDR3 DNA reads TGTGCCTGGAGTTTAGAGGGAAACTATGGCTACACCTTC. Residues: CAWSLEGNYGYTF.

The CDR3 is CASSPSQGREKLFF. The CDR3 bases are TGTGCCAGCTCACCTTCGCAGGGGAGGGAAAAACTGTTTTTT. The chain joins TRBV18 to TRBJ1-4; the D gene is possibly TRBD1 (6 bases). The V gene lost 3 bases and the J gene lost 8 bases, with 13 bases spanning the gap. The CDR3 covers 14 residues. CDR1 is KGHSH and CDR2 is LQKENI in the germline V gene.

Relative to its sample, this clone is medium-sized (0.01 to 0.1%). The chain links TRBV6-8 to TRBJ2-3, with 10 bases fitting TRBD1. The CDR3 totals 14 residues. Germline V lookup: CDR1 MNHGY, CDR2 SAAAGT. Unmatched junction bases numbered 7, after V lost 11 bases and J lost 2 bases. This CDR3 reads CAAAGTGATDTQYF. CDR3 DNA: TGTGCCGCCGCCGGGACAGGGGCCACAGATACGCAGTATTTT.

For the CDR3, the DNA is TGCGCCAGCAGTACAGGGGAGGGTGAAAAACTGTTTTTT. Protein: CASSTGEGEKLFF. The chain carries TRBV23-1 and TRBJ1-4; 7 bases line up with TRBD1. TRBV23-1 is an ORF, with its function uncertain. The CDR3 extends over 13 amino acids. After removal of 5 bases from V and 7 bases from J, the junction contained 4 bases not matched to a gene.

By share, this clone counts as medium-sized. This chain joins TRBV27 and TRBJ1-2; D might be TRBD1 (5 bases). The CDR3 has 13 amino acids. CDR1 is MNHEY and CDR2 is SMNVEV in the germline V gene (reference sequence). The V and J ends lost 3 bases and 2 bases respectively, with 7 bases between them. The CDR3 DNA reads as TGTGCCAGCAGTTTTGGGGGAAACTATGGCTACACCTTC. Protein sequence: CASSFGGNYGYTF.

The chain carries TRBV28 and TRBJ1-2; no definite D call. This CDR3 contains 12 residues. Germline values: CDR1 MDHEN, CDR2 SYDVKM. The germline V and J ends were trimmed by 4 bases and 8 bases, with 11 bases remaining between them. The CDR3 sequence: CASSSVGIGYTF. The CDR3 nucleotides are TGTGCCAGCAGTTCCGTCGGGATCGGCTACACCTTC.

The V gene is TRBV29-1, the J gene TRBJ2-3; D not resolved. Trimming took off 3 bases at V and 1 base at J, with 8 bases between the two ends. This CDR3 comprises 13 residues. The V gene's germline CDR1 is SQVTM and CDR2 ANQGSEA. CDR3 in DNA: TGCAGCGTTGAGGCGGTCCGCACAGATACGCAGTATTTT. It specifies CSVEAVRTDTQYF.

V usage is TRBV5-1 and J usage is TRBJ2-7; D may be TRBD1 or TRBD2 (6 bases each). The CDR3 totals 14 residues. V lost 2 bases and J lost 5, with 14 bases in between. Germline assignment: CDR1 SGHRS and CDR2 YFSETQ. The CDR3 nucleotides are TGCGCCAGCAGCTTTACCGGGGGCCGGGACGAGCAGTACTTC. This sequence encodes CASSFTGGRDEQYF.

A few counts support this clone. The CDR3 is CASSQGDSYTDTQYF. The CDR3, as DNA: TGCGCCAGCAGCCAAGGGGACAGCTACACAGATACGCAGTATTTT. The V and J genes are TRBV5-1 and TRBJ2-3; TRBD1 aligns across 7 bases. Germline CDR1 reads SGHRS; CDR2 reads YFSETQ. CDR3 length: 15 residues. V lost 4 bases, J lost 2 bases, and 7 bases stayed unmatched.

The rearrangement joins TRBV5-1 to TRBJ1-6, with 10 bases that match TRBD1. Germline CDR1 and CDR2: SGHRS and YFSETQ. This CDR3 comprises 14 residues. Trimming took 4 bases from V and 14 from J; bases not matched to a gene: 9. CDR3 in DNA: TGCGCCAGCAGCCCGGGACAGGGGAGACCCACCCTCCACTTT. Translating gives CASSPGQGRPTLHF.

This clone is judged medium-sized. The chain joins TRBV6-8 to TRBJ1-1; 7 nucleotides agree with TRBD1. The CDR3 runs 16 residues. Germline V gene sequence: CDR1 MNHGY, CDR2 SAAAGT. V shed 4 bases, J shed 1 base, and the junction held 9 bases outside the gene matches. In nucleotides, the CDR3 is TGTGCCAGCAGTTCCCTTACGACAGGGAGGAACACTGAAGCTTTCTTT. Translation: CASSSLTTGRNTEAFF.

This clone was detected once. This chain uses TRBV23-1 with TRBJ1-2; 9 positions match TRBD1. TRBV23-1 is given ORF status, its function remaining uncertain. The CDR3 runs 14 residues. The trim removed 8 bases at V and 3 bases at J, leaving 7 bases unmatched. The CDR3 nucleotides read TGCGCCAGCGGGGGGGACAGGGAAGACTATGGCTACACCTTC. Residues: CASGGDREDYGYTF.

This clone is medium-sized by share. This rearrangement joins TRBV6-8 to TRBJ1-1; D is ambiguous. Trimming cost V 8 bases and J 1 base, with 8 bases left between them. Germline CDR1 and CDR2: MNHGY and SAAAGT. This CDR3 is built from 12 residues. For the CDR3, the DNA is TGTGCCAGCGAGATCCGGAACACTGAAGCTTTCTTT. It specifies CASEIRNTEAFF.

V is TRBV18 and J is TRBJ2-5; TRBD1 is a possible D gene (6 bases). V was trimmed by 2 bases and J by 6 bases, leaving 19 bases between them. Germline loops: CDR1 KGHSH, CDR2 LQKENI. The CDR3 spans 16 residues. CDR3 loop: CASSPKGLAGAKTQYF. The DNA of the CDR3 is TGTGCCAGCTCACCAAAGGGTTTGGCAGGGGCGAAGACCCAGTACTTC.

The chain combines TRBV19 with TRBJ2-1; possibly TRBD1 for D (6 bases). Trimming removed 6 bases from V and 8 bases from J, with 11 bases in between. Per the germline V gene, CDR1 is LNHDA and CDR2 is SQIVND (reference sequence). The CDR3 consists of 12 residues. CDR3 sequence: CASSNRAHEQFF. The CDR3, as DNA: TGTGCCAGTAGCAACAGGGCGCATGAGCAGTTCTTC. The complete variable domain, with remaining parts taken from reference TRBV19 and TRBJ2-1, reads DGGITQSPKYLFRKEGQNVTLSCEQNLNHDAMYWYRQDPGQGLRLIYYSQIVNDFQKGDIAEGYSVSREKKESFPLTVTSAQKNPTAFYLCASSNRAHEQFFGPGTRLTVL.

This clone occurred a few times. This chain links TRBV19 with TRBJ1-1; D not resolved. This CDR3 spans 13 amino acids. V lost 4 bases and J lost 1, with 7 bases in between. CDR1 LNHDA and CDR2 SQIVND come from the germline V gene (reference sequence). The DNA of the CDR3 is TGTGCCAGTAGTACCTCGAGGAACACTGAAGCTTTCTTT. This gives the protein CASSTSRNTEAFF.

This chain uses TRBV10-2 with TRBJ1-2; D might be TRBD1 (5 bases). V was shortened by 6 bases and J by 4 bases, with 12 bases between the two germline ends. Looked up from germline, CDR1 is WSHSY and CDR2 is SAAADI. The CDR3 is made up of 13 amino acids. The CDR3: CASRTDLRYGYTF. DNA of the CDR3: TGCGCCAGCAGGACAGACCTACGCTATGGCTACACCTTC.

This chain uses TRBV19 with TRBJ1-1; D might be TRBD1 (6 bases). Trimming pared 4 bases from V and 13 bases from J, leaving 16 bases between. CDR1 is LNHDA, CDR2 SQIVND, per germline (reference sequence). The length of the CDR3 is 12 residues. CDR3 in DNA: TGTGCCAGTAGTACGGAGGCAGGGGATGGTTTCTTT. Translating gives CASSTEAGDGFF.

This clone has more than one count but fewer than ten. The genes are TRBV18 and TRBJ1-1, with D possibly TRBD1 on 6 matching bases. This CDR3 is built from 15 residues. Germline V gene data show CDR1 as KGHSH and CDR2 as LQKENI. Trimming took 2 bases from V and 2 from J, leaving 12 bases between them. The DNA of the CDR3 is TGTGCCAGCTCACCAAACCCACAGGGAAACACTGAAGCTTTCTTT. This codes for CASSPNPQGNTEAFF.

This clone was seen a handful of times. V gene TRBV19 combines with J gene TRBJ2-1; the D gene is possibly TRBD1 (6 bases). The germline V and J ends were trimmed by 4 bases and 8 bases, with 21 bases remaining between them. Per the germline V gene, CDR1 is LNHDA and CDR2 is SQIVND (reference sequence). The CDR3 is 16 amino acids. CDR3: CASSRVSGARIHEQFF. For the CDR3, the DNA is TGTGCCAGTAGTAGAGTCTCAGGGGCCCGGATCCATGAGCAGTTCTTC. Variable domain in full (rest from reference TRBV19 and TRBJ2-1): DGGITQSPKYLFRKEGQNVTLSCEQNLNHDAMYWYRQDPGQGLRLIYYSQIVNDFQKGDIAEGYSVSREKKESFPLTVTSAQKNPTAFYLCASSRVSGARIHEQFFGPGTRLTVL.

The V call is TRBV25-1, the J call TRBJ2-5, with a possible D match to TRBD1 (5 bases). This CDR3 has 13 amino acids. CDR1 and CDR2 (germline): MGHDK, SYGVNS. Trimming stripped 2 bases from V and 3 bases from J, with 7 bases between. The CDR3 DNA is TGTGCCAGCAGTGAACAGGGAAAAGAGACCCAGTACTTC. It codes for CASSEQGKETQYF.